Presented here are 20 T cell receptor beta chains from one specimen sequenced in a study of cytomegalovirus exposure and HLA in healthy donors. The PCR used 60 Vbeta and 13 Jbeta primers. The method was immunoSEQ multiplex PCR; TCRdb's version includes in-frame clones alone and lacks a portion of them. The sample has about 140,000 clones; less than 90% are singletons. Input material: PBMCs. These receptors came from a man aged 40-55 years in good health and CMV-seronegative.

J is TRBJ1-4 and V is TRBV6-5, with TRBD1 identical over 8 bases. Per the germline V gene, CDR1 is MNHEY and CDR2 is SVGAGI. V trimming: 4 bases; J trimming: 3 bases; junction bases outside the gene matches: 4. There are 15 residues in the CDR3. The CDR3 nucleotides are TGTGCCAGCAGTTTCTCGACAGGGGCTAATGAAAAACTGTTTTTT. Protein sequence: CASSFSTGANEKLFF.

This clone was seen a handful of times. The rearrangement links TRBV10-3 to TRBJ2-7; 8 positions match TRBD2. This CDR3 comprises 16 residues. Germline V gene data show CDR1 as ENHRY and CDR2 as SYGVKD. The junction had 19 bases not matched to a gene; V was cut back by 10 bases and J by 5 bases. The CDR3 nucleotides are TGTGCCACCGATAGGACATTCGGGACTAGTGGAGACGAGCAGTACTTC. This sequence encodes CATDRTFGTSGDEQYF.

This chain uses TRBV7-6 with TRBJ2-2; D possibly corresponds to TRBD1 (5 bases). Trimming removed 1 base from V and 5 bases from J, with 20 bases in between. Germline CDR1 and CDR2: SGHVS and FNYEAQ. CDR3 length: 18 amino acids. Here the CDR3 reads CASSLVNPLAGRTGELFF. The CDR3 bases are TGTGCCAGCAGCTTAGTCAACCCGTTGGCAGGGCGTACCGGGGAGCTGTTTTTT.

The chain uses TRBV27 and TRBJ1-6, with a tentative D call TRBD1 (6 bases). Trimming shortened V by 6 bases and J by 11 bases, and 23 bases separated the two germline ends. Per germline, CDR1 MNHEY and CDR2 SMNVEV (reference sequence). This CDR3 contains 16 residues. As DNA, the CDR3 is TGTGCCAGCAGCCGTCAAAGAACGGACAGTTCGGCACCCCTCCACTTT. Protein sequence: CASSRQRTDSSAPLHF.

The genes are TRBV19 and TRBJ2-1; the D is unclear. The CDR3 totals 13 residues. The germline V gene encodes CDR1 LNHDA and CDR2 SQIVND (reference sequence). Between the trimmed V and J ends, which lost 5 bases and 2 bases, there was a span of 7 bases. CDR3 bases: TGTGCCAGTAGTGACCGGGCCTACAATGAGCAGTTCTTC. Its translation is CASSDRAYNEQFF.

The J gene is TRBJ2-3, the V gene TRBV9; TRBD2 agrees at 11 bases. CDR1 and CDR2 (germline): SGDLS, YYNGEE. The trim removed 3 bases at V and 4 bases at J, leaving 10 bases unmatched. The CDR3 covers 17 residues. CDR3 nucleotides: TGTGCCAGCAGCGACCCATCTACTAGCGGGAGCGCAGATACGCAGTATTTT. It encodes CASSDPSTSGSADTQYF.

The rearrangement joins TRBV7-9 to TRBJ2-7, with D unresolved. Trimming left V 1 base short and J 0 bases short, with 13 bases between. The CDR3 loop spans 16 amino acids. Germline V gene sequence: CDR1 SEHNR, CDR2 FQNEAQ (reference sequence). The CDR3 coding sequence is TGTGCCAGCAGCTTAGATGGCCAGATACCCTCCTACGAGCAGTACTTC. Residues: CASSLDGQIPSYEQYF.

This clone has more than one count but fewer than ten. The J gene is TRBJ1-1, the V gene TRBV11-3; D not certain. The germline V gene encodes CDR1 SGHNT and CDR2 YENEEA. The V and J ends lost 2 bases and 4 bases respectively, with 8 bases between them. This CDR3 contains 13 residues. CDR3 bases: TGTGCCAGCAGCTTATACGGAGGCACTGAAGCTTTCTTT. Translating it yields CASSLYGGTEAFF.

Worth noting for this clone: The sample contains more than one DNA sequence encoding this CDR3. The chain couples TRBV7-3 to TRBJ2-7, with 8 bases aligning to TRBD2. CDR3 length equals 13 residues. V trimming: 5 bases; J trimming: 2 bases; junction bases outside the gene matches: 2. Germline assignment: CDR1 SGHTA and CDR2 FQGTGA. The CDR3 spells CASSLGRAYEQYF. CDR3 coding DNA: TGTGCCAGCAGCCTCGGGAGGGCCTACGAGCAGTACTTC.

V usage is TRBV7-8 and J usage is TRBJ1-5; no reliable D call. The CDR3 has 16 residues. V lost 1 base and J 3 bases, leaving 13 bases between the germline ends. Germline CDR1 and CDR2: SGHVS and FQNEAQ. The CDR3 DNA is TGTGCCAGCAGCTTAGTAGCCGGAGACTTCAATCAGCCCCAGCATTTT. This codes for CASSLVAGDFNQPQHF. Full variable domain (outside the CDR3, taken from reference TRBV7-8 and TRBJ1-5): GAGVSQSPRYKVAKRGQDVALRCDPISGHVSLFWYQQALGQGPEFLTYFQNEAQLDKSGLPSDRFFAERPEGSVSTLKIQRTQQEDSAVYLCASSLVAGDFNQPQHFGDGTRLSIL.

This clone turned up a few times. The chain recombines TRBV4-1 with TRBJ2-4; weak D call: TRBD1 (5 bases). The CDR3 totals 15 residues. Germline values: CDR1 MGHRA, CDR2 YSYEKL. Trimming took 0 bases from V and 6 from J, leaving 12 bases between them. In DNA, the CDR3 is TGCGCCAGCAGCCAAGATCAAGGGGCAGGAAACATTCAGTACTTC. As protein: CASSQDQGAGNIQYF.

The V gene is TRBV4-1, the J gene TRBJ2-1; D uncertain. The CDR3 is made up of 14 amino acids. V was trimmed by 0 bases and J by 8 bases, leaving 11 bases between them. Looked up from germline, CDR1 is MGHRA and CDR2 is YSYEKL. CDR3 sequence (DNA): TGCGCCAGCAGCCAAGATCCACGGAGCGATGAGCAGTTCTTC. Translation: CASSQDPRSDEQFF.

This chain joins TRBV7-3 and TRBJ2-7, with D possibly matching TRBD1 (5 bases). V was pared by 3 bases and J by 3 bases, with 9 bases between. Germline values: CDR1 SGHTA, CDR2 FQGTGA. The CDR3 covers 13 residues. The CDR3 sequence: CASSFGQGYEQYF. In nucleotides, the CDR3 is TGTGCCAGCAGCTTCGGACAAGGCTACGAGCAGTACTTC.

This chain connects TRBV4-1 to TRBJ1-1; the D gene is possibly TRBD1 (6 bases). This CDR3 has 16 residues. The germline CDR1 and CDR2 sequences are MGHRA and YSYEKL. Trimming pared 2 bases from V and 6 bases from J, leaving 19 bases between. The CDR3 here is CASSQSRGTGIPEAFF. As DNA, the CDR3 is TGCGCCAGCAGCCAAAGTAGGGGTACAGGGATCCCTGAAGCTTTCTTT.

The chain has TRBV19 and TRBJ2-3; weak D call: TRBD2 (6 bases). Germline values: CDR1 LNHDA, CDR2 SQIVND (reference sequence). Trimming left V 3 bases short and J 0 bases short, with 10 bases between. The CDR3 spans 15 residues. The CDR3 loop is CASSIGGTSTDTQYF. The CDR3 bases are TGTGCCAGTAGTATCGGGGGTACAAGCACAGATACGCAGTATTTT.

The CDR3 loop reads CASSSGTGREVNQPQHF. DNA for the CDR3: TGTGCCAGCAGCTCCGGGACAGGGAGGGAGGTTAATCAGCCCCAGCATTTT. This rearrangement joins TRBV7-6 to TRBJ1-5, with 9 bases fitting TRBD1. This CDR3 is 17 amino acids long. J gave up 4 bases and V 4 bases, and 11 bases lay outside the gene matches. Germline assignment: CDR1 SGHVS and CDR2 FNYEAQ.

The chain recombines TRBV5-1 with TRBJ1-1; D possibly corresponds to TRBD1 (6 bases). The V end lost 2 bases, the J end lost 7 bases, and 9 bases lay between the germline ends. The V gene's germline CDR1 is SGHRS and CDR2 YFSETQ. The CDR3 has 12 residues. CDR3 sequence (DNA): TGCGCCAGCAGCTTAGGACAGTTTGAAGCTTTCTTT. This sequence encodes CASSLGQFEAFF.

The chain is built from TRBV6-5 and TRBJ2-7, with 10 bases lining up with TRBD1. CDR3 length equals 14 residues. The germline V gene encodes CDR1 MNHEY and CDR2 SVGAGI. V lost 7 bases, J lost 4 bases, and 7 bases stayed unmatched. This CDR3 reads CASTFRDRGYEQYF. CDR3 sequence (DNA): TGTGCCAGCACTTTCCGGGACAGGGGTTACGAGCAGTACTTC.

The chain uses TRBV4-2 and TRBJ1-5, with D perhaps TRBD1 (5 bases). Trimming stripped 4 bases from V and 1 base from J, with 17 bases between. Germline CDR1 LGHNA, CDR2 YNFKEQ. The CDR3 contains 17 residues. DNA of the CDR3: TGTGCCAGCAGCCCTTTCCCTGTACAGGAGAGCAATCAGCCCCAGCATTTT. The encoded protein is CASSPFPVQESNQPQHF.

The chain carries TRBV10-3 and TRBJ2-7; 8 nucleotides agree with TRBD2. V was pared by 5 bases and J by 6 bases, with 12 bases of the junction left unmatched. Per germline, CDR1 ENHRY and CDR2 SYGVKD. The CDR3 loop spans 15 amino acids. The CDR3 sequence: CAISHGRGAGGEQYF. In DNA, the CDR3 is TGTGCCATCAGTCATGGTAGAGGGGCGGGAGGCGAGCAGTACTTC.